These 26 T cell receptor beta chains were all obtained from the same sample, sequenced in a study of blood T cell repertoires in COVID-19 (TCRdb year 2020). The method behind the library was the immunoSEQ multiplex PCR assay. TCRdb's version of the immuneACCESS table is confined to in-frame rearrangements and falls short of the full clone set. An unresolved V gene accounts for under half of the shortfall where checked; the remainder is of unknown origin. The sample table records approximately 450,000 clones; around 88% of these occur just once. In total, the top ten clones hold roughly 4% of the sample. The sample consisted of peripheral blood. The receptors originated from a woman aged 25 to 45 with acute or convalescent COVID-19.

The rearrangement joins TRBV6-1 to TRBJ1-4; D unresolved. V was cut by 2 bases and J by 0 bases, with 10 bases left in between. Germline V gene lookup returns CDR1 MNHNS and CDR2 SASEGT. This CDR3 is built from 16 residues. CDR3 in DNA: TGTGCCAGCAGTGAACAAAAGCTAACAACTAATGAAAAACTGTTTTTT. Encoded protein: CASSEQKLTTNEKLFF.

The chain couples TRBV14 to TRBJ2-5; 8 nucleotides agree with TRBD2. With 0 bases clipped from V and 5 bases from J, the junction kept 8 bases outside the gene matches. Germline V gene lookup returns CDR1 SGHDN and CDR2 FVKESK. The CDR3 extends over 16 amino acids. The CDR3 DNA is TGTGCCAGCAGCCAAGATCTACGGGGGGGTTGGGAGACCCAGTACTTC. Translated, it gives CASSQDLRGGWETQYF.

The rearrangement links TRBV15 to TRBJ2-7; no reliable D call. V was pared by 4 bases and J by 2 bases, with 6 bases between. Germline-derived CDR1 and CDR2 are LNHNV and YYDKDF (reference sequence). The CDR3 sequence is 12 residues long. The DNA for the CDR3 is TGTGCCACCAGCACCGCTACCTACGAGCAGTACTTC. The encoded protein is CATSTATYEQYF.

The chain uses TRBV9 and TRBJ1-1; D not certain. Germline CDR1 SGDLS, CDR2 YYNGEE. CDR3 length: 15 amino acids. The V gene lost 2 bases and the J gene lost 0 bases, with 11 bases spanning the gap. CDR3 DNA: TGTGCCAGCAGCGTTGGGAGTAACATGAACACTGAAGCTTTCTTT. Residues: CASSVGSNMNTEAFF. Drawing the rest from reference TRBV9 and TRBJ1-1, the complete variable domain is DSGVTQTPKHLITATGQRVTLRCSPRSGDLSVYWYQQSLDQGLQFLIQYYNGEERAKGNILERFSAQQFPDLHSELNLSSLELGDSALYFCASSVGSNMNTEAFFGQGTRLTVV.

The chain combines TRBV6-1 with TRBJ2-1; a possible D gene is TRBD2 (5 bases). Germline V gene data show CDR1 as MNHNS and CDR2 as SASEGT. CDR3 size: 13 residues. V was trimmed by 10 bases and J by 5 bases, leaving 15 bases between them. CDR3 nucleotides: TGTGCCATATCTACGATGAGGGACAATGAGCAGTTCTTC. Protein: CAISTMRDNEQFF.

V gene TRBV5-1 combines with J gene TRBJ2-2, with TRBD1 matching 8 bases. CDR1 is SGHRS, CDR2 YFSETQ, per germline. J was trimmed by 4 bases and V by 0 bases; bases with no gene match: 5. This CDR3 has 16 residues. The CDR3 nucleotides are TGCGCCAGCAGCTTGGGTTCAGGGGGCCGCACCGGGGAGCTGTTTTTT. Translation gives CASSLGSGGRTGELFF. Full variable domain (outside the CDR3, taken from reference TRBV5-1 and TRBJ2-2): KAGVTQTPRYLIKTRGQQVTLSCSPISGHRSVSWYQQTPGQGLQFLFEYFSETQRNKGNFPGRFSGRQFSNSRSEMNVSTLELGDSALYLCASSLGSGGRTGELFFGEGSRLTVL.

V usage is TRBV13 and J usage is TRBJ1-2; the D is unclear. The CDR3 has 13 amino acids. The germline gives CDR1 PRHDT, CDR2 FYEKMQ (reference sequence). V was trimmed by 4 bases and J by 5 bases, leaving 11 bases between them. CDR3: CASSSRTDYGYTF. The DNA of the CDR3 is TGTGCCAGCAGCTCCAGGACTGATTATGGCTACACCTTC. Complete variable domain (other parts from reference TRBV13 and TRBJ1-2): AAGVIQSPRHLIKEKRETATLKCYPIPRHDTVYWYQQGPGQDPQFLISFYEKMQSDKGSIPDRFSAQQFSDYHSELNMSSLELGDSALYFCASSSRTDYGYTFGSGTRLTVV.

The chain combines TRBV30 with TRBJ1-6; D is ambiguous. In germline, CDR1 is GTSNPN, CDR2 SVGIG (reference sequence). The CDR3 is 14 residues long. V lost 2 bases and J lost 6, with 11 bases in between. CDR3 sequence (DNA): TGTGCCTGGAGTATTGACCGGAGTAATTCACCCCTCCACTTT. It yields the protein CAWSIDRSNSPLHF.

The chain carries TRBV5-1 and TRBJ1-2; D remains unclear. The V gene lost 6 bases and the J gene lost 6 bases, with 12 bases spanning the gap. In germline, CDR1 is SGHRS, CDR2 YFSETQ. The CDR3 runs to 12 residues. The CDR3 DNA sequence: TGCGCCAGCACTCTCATGGGAGATGGCTACACCTTC. Residues: CASTLMGDGYTF.

The V and J genes are TRBV7-9 and TRBJ2-5; TRBD2 might be the D (6 bases). Trimming removed 7 bases from V and 8 bases from J, with 17 bases in between. Germline loops: CDR1 SEHNR, CDR2 FQNEAQ (reference sequence). The CDR3 is 13 residues long. The CDR3 DNA follows: TGTGCCAGCACCCCCGGGGGAGGTGCAACCCAGTACTTC. Translated: CASTPGGGATQYF.

The gene calls are TRBV6-4 and TRBJ2-1; D uncertain. V was shortened by 4 bases and J by 7 bases, with 14 bases between the two germline ends. This CDR3 has 14 residues. Germline assignment: CDR1 MRHNA and CDR2 SNTAGT. The CDR3 spells CASSVVQSSNEQFF. The CDR3 bases are TGTGCCAGCAGTGTTGTACAGAGCAGTAATGAGCAGTTCTTC.

This rearrangement joins TRBV19 to TRBJ1-1, with TRBD1 identical over 8 bases. The trim removed 7 bases at V and 1 base at J, leaving 5 bases unmatched. Germline CDR1 and CDR2: LNHDA and SQIVND (reference sequence). The CDR3 is made up of 14 amino acids. CDR3 region: CASIPGQGNTEAFF. The DNA for the CDR3 is TGTGCCAGTATCCCCGGACAGGGGAACACTGAAGCTTTCTTT.

The chain recombines TRBV28 with TRBJ1-5; D gene unclear. The CDR3 has 15 residues. CDR1 is MDHEN, CDR2 SYDVKM, per germline. Between the trimmed V and J ends, which lost 5 bases and 3 bases, there was a span of 14 bases. This CDR3 is CASSTPRRINQPQHF. The CDR3 DNA is TGTGCCAGCAGTACCCCGAGGAGGATCAATCAGCCCCAGCATTTT.

The rearrangement joins TRBV7-2 to TRBJ2-5; D is possibly TRBD1 (5 bases). The germline CDR1 and CDR2 sequences are SGHTA and FQGNSA. V was shortened by 1 base and J by 0 bases, with 9 bases between the two germline ends. The CDR3 contains 15 residues. The CDR3, as DNA: TGTGCCAGCAGCTTAGAGGGGCTGAACCAAGAGACCCAGTACTTC. This codes for CASSLEGLNQETQYF.

The chain joins TRBV5-1 to TRBJ2-2, with no clear D. Germline V lookup: CDR1 SGHRS, CDR2 YFSETQ. V was clipped by 0 bases and J by 6 bases, with 12 bases between them. This CDR3 has 15 amino acids. The CDR3 DNA reads TGCGCCAGCAGCTTGGCCAGTCTAGATCCCGGGGAGCTGTTTTTT. It specifies CASSLASLDPGELFF.

This chain joins TRBV5-8 and TRBJ2-4; 13 positions match TRBD2. CDR3 length: 20 amino acids. Losses at the gene ends were 0 bases for V and 6 bases for J; bases not matched to a gene: 15. Germline CDR1 SGHTS, CDR2 YDEGEE. The chain's CDR3 is CASSLGEWTSGGISRNIQYF. The CDR3, as DNA: TGTGCCAGCAGCTTGGGTGAGTGGACTAGCGGGGGAATCAGTAGAAACATTCAGTACTTC.

The V gene is TRBV2, the J gene TRBJ2-1; D possibly corresponds to TRBD1 (5 bases). Germline lookup yields CDR1 SNHLY and CDR2 FYNNEI. V was pared by 5 bases and J by 4 bases, with 9 bases between. This CDR3 has 13 residues. This chain's CDR3 is CASSFDSYNEQFF. The DNA of the CDR3 is TGTGCCAGCAGTTTTGACAGTTACAATGAGCAGTTCTTC.

The chain links TRBV10-3 to TRBJ2-1; the D gene is possibly TRBD2 (5 bases). Per germline, CDR1 ENHRY and CDR2 SYGVKD. V lost 0 bases to trimming and J lost 8 bases, with 14 bases between them. This CDR3 is built from 15 residues. The CDR3 sequence: CAISESTLAADEQFF. CDR3 DNA sequence: TGTGCCATCAGTGAGTCTACCCTAGCTGCGGATGAGCAGTTCTTC.

The chain links TRBV28 to TRBJ2-2, with TRBD1 identical over 7 bases. V lost 4 bases and J lost 1; bases outside the gene matches: 3. The CDR3 totals 15 residues. Germline V CDR1 and CDR2: MDHEN, SYDVKM. The DNA of the CDR3 is TGTGCCAGCAGTTCAGGGGGACAGAACACCGGGGAGCTGTTTTTT. It encodes CASSSGGQNTGELFF.

Only one count was recorded for this clone. This chain joins TRBV6-5 and TRBJ1-5; possibly TRBD1 for D (5 bases). The germline CDR1 and CDR2 sequences are MNHEY and SVGAGI. CDR3 size: 15 residues. Trimming left V 0 bases short and J 6 bases short, with 12 bases between. CDR3 loop: CASSYSGQGTQPQHF. CDR3 nucleotides: TGTGCCAGCAGTTACTCGGGGCAGGGCACTCAGCCCCAGCATTTT.

The chain recombines TRBV25-1 with TRBJ1-2; D is ambiguous. Trimming removed 9 bases from V and 7 bases from J, with 24 bases in between. This CDR3 contains 15 residues. Germline values: CDR1 MGHDK, CDR2 SYGVNS. CDR3 in amino acids: CARLKTVIVCCGYTF. DNA for the CDR3: TGTGCCAGGCTAAAGACTGTAATCGTATGCTGTGGCTACACCTTC.

The chain recombines TRBV7-8 with TRBJ1-1; 7 nucleotides line up with TRBD1. The CDR3 runs 15 residues. Germline lookup yields CDR1 SGHVS and CDR2 FQNEAQ. Germline trimming cut 4 bases from V and 0 bases from J; bases unmatched to any gene: 5. CDR3 nucleotide sequence: TGTGCCAGCAGCTCAACAGGGGTCATGAACACTGAAGCTTTCTTT. Translated, it gives CASSSTGVMNTEAFF.

The CDR3 bases are TGTGCCAGCAGCCAAGTCGGTCTAGCGGGGGGCGGGGACACAGATACGCAGTATTTT. Its translation: CASSQVGLAGGGDTDTQYF. The genes are TRBV3-1 (or the pseudogene TRBV3-2) and TRBJ2-3; TRBD2 agrees at 11 bases. The CDR3 runs 19 residues. Germline V CDR1 and CDR2: LGHDT, YNNKEL (reference sequence). J lost 2 bases, V lost 1 base, and 11 bases had no gene match.

The chain employs TRBV10-3 and TRBJ1-6, with D maybe TRBD1 (6 bases). The CDR3 runs to 15 residues. The V gene lost 4 bases and the J gene lost 7 bases, with 14 bases spanning the gap. CDR1 and CDR2 (germline): ENHRY, SYGVKD. This CDR3 is CAISARDRFNSPLHF. The CDR3, as DNA: TGTGCCATCAGTGCCAGAGACAGGTTCAATTCACCCCTCCACTTT.

As concerns this clone: At the DNA level, this CDR3 is encoded by other sequences in the same sample as well. J is TRBJ2-3 and V is TRBV2, with 9 bases matching TRBD2. The germline gives CDR1 SNHLY, CDR2 FYNNEI. The CDR3 is 15 amino acids. V lost 4 bases and J lost 1; bases outside the gene matches: 3. CDR3: CASSVASGGTDTQYF. The CDR3 DNA follows: TGTGCCAGCAGTGTTGCTAGCGGGGGCACAGATACGCAGTATTTT. Combining the CDR3 with reference TRBV2 and TRBJ2-3 gives the whole variable domain EPEVTQTPSHQVTQMGQEVILRCVPISNHLYFYWYRQILGQKVEFLVSFYNNEISEKSEIFDDQFSVERPDGSNFTLKIRSTKLEDSAMYFCASSVASGGTDTQYFGPGTRLTVL.

The chain couples TRBV7-3 to TRBJ2-1; tentatively, D is TRBD1 (5 bases). The ends were cut back, 3 bases at V and 0 bases at J, with 9 bases in the middle. The CDR3 is 15 residues long. Germline lookup yields CDR1 SGHTA and CDR2 FQGTGA. The CDR3 region has the DNA TGTGCCAGCAGCTTGGGGCCGAGCTCCTACAATGAGCAGTTCTTC. Its protein is CASSLGPSSYNEQFF.